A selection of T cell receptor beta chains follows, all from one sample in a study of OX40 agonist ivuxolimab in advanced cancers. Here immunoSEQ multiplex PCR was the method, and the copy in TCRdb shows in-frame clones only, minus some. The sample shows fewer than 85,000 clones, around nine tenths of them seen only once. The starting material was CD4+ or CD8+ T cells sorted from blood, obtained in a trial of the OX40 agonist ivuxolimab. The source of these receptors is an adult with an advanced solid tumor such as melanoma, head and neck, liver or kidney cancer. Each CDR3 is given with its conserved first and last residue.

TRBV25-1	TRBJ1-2	CASSEIDRSYGYTF
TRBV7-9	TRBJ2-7	CASSLSGKRAGDEQYF
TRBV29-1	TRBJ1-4	CSARTDTNEKLFF
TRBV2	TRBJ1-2	CASSEGRAYTF
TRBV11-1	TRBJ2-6	CASSLERAGANVLTF
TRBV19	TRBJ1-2	CASSIQGTLYGYTF
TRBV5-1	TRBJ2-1	CASRRDQGRDEQFF
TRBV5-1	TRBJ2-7	CASSRGGDAYEQYF
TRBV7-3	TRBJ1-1	CASSSMRTPGRNEAFF
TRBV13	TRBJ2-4	CASSFSGQKNIQYF
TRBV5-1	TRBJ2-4	CASRDVRDPANIQYF
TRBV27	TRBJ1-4	CASSFGAGREKLFF
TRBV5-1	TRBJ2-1	CASSDYNEQFF
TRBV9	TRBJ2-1	CASSVDPGGNEQFF
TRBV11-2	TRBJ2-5	CASGLRGASGRYQETQYF
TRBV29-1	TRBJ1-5	CSVGGNSNQPQHF
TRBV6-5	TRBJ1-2	CASSYSRDNYGYTF
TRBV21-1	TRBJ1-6	CASSKGWLGGVNSPLHF
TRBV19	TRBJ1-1	CASTSGVMNTEAFF
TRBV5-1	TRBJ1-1	CASTPMGQRSSTEAFF
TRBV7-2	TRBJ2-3	CASSLATDTQYF
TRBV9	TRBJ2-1	CASSVGGGGAYNEQFF
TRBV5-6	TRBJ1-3	CASSSDSFSGNTIYF
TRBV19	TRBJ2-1	CASSIDRRTEQFF
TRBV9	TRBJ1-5	CASSPSPGDGPQHF
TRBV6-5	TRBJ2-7	CASSYWGSGVENEQYF
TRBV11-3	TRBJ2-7	CASSLSGTGEQYF
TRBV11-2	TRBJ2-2	CASTPEARVAGELFF
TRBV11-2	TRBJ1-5	CASSPRGVSNQPQHF
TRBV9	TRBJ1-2	CASSVGGQGGYGYTF
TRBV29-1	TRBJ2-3	CSVLAGGPIDTQYF
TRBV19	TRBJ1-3	CASSSDRISGNTIYF
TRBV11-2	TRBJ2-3	CASRVRAGGTQSTDTQYF
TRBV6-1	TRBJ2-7	CASPGTDAPYEQYF
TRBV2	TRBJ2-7	CASTPTPYEQYF
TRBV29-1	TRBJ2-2	CSVRSNTGELFF
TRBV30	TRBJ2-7	CALGQGAYEQYF
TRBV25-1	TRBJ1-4	CASSDGARHWGFEKLFF
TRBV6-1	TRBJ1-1	CASSGGDTEAFF
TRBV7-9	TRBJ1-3	CASSLDVGSGNTIYF
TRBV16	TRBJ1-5	CASSQSPALRAQHF
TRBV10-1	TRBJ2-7	CASSDPTVSSYEQYF
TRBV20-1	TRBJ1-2	CSAPEGGGYTF
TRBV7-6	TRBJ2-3	CASRLLAGGADTQYF
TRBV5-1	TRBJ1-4	CASSLEQSTNEKLFF
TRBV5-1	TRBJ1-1	CASSPPGQANTEAFF
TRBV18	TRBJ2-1	CASSPVSYNEQFF
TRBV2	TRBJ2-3	CASSLETASTDTQYF
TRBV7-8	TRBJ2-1	CASSPSDTTNEQFF